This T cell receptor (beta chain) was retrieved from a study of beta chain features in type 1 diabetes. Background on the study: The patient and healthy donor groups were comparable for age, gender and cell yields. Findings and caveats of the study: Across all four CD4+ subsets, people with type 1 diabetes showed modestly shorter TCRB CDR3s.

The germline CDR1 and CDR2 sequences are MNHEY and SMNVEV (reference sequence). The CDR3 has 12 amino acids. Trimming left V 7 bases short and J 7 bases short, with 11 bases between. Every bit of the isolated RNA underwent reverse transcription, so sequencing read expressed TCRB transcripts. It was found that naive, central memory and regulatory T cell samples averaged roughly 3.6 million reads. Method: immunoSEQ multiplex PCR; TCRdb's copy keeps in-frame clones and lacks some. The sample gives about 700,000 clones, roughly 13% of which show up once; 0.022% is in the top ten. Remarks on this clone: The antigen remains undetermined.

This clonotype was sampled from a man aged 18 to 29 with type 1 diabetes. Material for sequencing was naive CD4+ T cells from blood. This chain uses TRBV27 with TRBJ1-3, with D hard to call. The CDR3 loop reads CASKGVGNTIYF. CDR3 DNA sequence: TGTGCCAGCAAGGGAGTCGGGAACACCATATATTTT.